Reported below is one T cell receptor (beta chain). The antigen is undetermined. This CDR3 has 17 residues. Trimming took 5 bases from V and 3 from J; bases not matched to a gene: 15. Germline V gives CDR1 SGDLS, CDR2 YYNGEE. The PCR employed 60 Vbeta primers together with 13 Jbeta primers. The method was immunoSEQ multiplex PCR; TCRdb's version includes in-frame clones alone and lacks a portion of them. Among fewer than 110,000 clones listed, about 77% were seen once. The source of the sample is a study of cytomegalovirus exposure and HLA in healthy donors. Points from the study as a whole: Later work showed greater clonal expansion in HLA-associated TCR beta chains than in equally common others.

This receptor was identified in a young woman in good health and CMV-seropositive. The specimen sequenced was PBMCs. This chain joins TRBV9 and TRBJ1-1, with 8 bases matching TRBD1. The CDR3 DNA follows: TGTGCCAGCAGGGAACCGACAGGGGTGGGAGAGGACACTGAAGCTTTCTTT. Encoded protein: CASREPTGVGEDTEAFF.